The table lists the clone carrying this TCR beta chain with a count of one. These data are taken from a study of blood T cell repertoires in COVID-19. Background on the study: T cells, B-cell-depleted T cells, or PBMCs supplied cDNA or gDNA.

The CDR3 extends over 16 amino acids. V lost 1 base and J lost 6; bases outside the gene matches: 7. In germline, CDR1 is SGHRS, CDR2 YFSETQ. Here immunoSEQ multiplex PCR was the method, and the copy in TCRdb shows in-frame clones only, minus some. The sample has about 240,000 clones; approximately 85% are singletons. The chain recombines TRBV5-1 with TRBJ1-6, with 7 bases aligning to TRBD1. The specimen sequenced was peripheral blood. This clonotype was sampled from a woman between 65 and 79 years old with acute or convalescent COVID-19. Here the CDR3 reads CASSLSGQNVNSPLHF. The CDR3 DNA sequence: TGCGCCAGCAGCTTGTCGGGACAGAACGTTAATTCACCCCTCCACTTT.